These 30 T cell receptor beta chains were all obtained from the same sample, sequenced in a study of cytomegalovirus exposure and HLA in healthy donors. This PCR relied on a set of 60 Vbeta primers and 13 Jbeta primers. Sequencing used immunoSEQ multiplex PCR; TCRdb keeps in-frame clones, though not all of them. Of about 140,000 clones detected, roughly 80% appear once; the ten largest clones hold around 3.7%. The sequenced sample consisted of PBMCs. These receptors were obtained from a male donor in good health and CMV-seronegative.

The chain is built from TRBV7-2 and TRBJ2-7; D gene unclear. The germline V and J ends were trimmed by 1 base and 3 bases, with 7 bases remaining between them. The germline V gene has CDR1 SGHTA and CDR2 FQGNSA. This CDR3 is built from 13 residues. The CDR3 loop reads CASSLELVYEQYF. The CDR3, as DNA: TGTGCCAGCAGCTTAGAGCTGGTCTACGAGCAGTACTTC.

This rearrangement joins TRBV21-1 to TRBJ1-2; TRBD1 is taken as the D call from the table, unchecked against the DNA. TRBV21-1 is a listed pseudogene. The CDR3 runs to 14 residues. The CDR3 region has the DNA TGTGCCAGCAGCCAGGGAATGAATAACTATGGCTACACCTTC. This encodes CASSQGMNNYGYTF.

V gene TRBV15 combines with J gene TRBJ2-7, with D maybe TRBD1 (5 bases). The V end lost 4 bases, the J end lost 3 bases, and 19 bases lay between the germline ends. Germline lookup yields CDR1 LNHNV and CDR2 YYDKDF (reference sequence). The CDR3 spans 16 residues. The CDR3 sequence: CATSTPHSTASYEQYF. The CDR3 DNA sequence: TGTGCCACCAGCACCCCCCATTCGACAGCAAGCTACGAGCAGTACTTC.

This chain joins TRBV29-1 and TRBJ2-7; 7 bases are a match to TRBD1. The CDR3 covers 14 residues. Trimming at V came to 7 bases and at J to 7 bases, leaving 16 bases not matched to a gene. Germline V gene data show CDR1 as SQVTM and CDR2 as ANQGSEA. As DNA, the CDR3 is TGCAGCGGCCGAACAGGGGACGGCGTAGGGGAGCAGTACTTC. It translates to CSGRTGDGVGEQYF.

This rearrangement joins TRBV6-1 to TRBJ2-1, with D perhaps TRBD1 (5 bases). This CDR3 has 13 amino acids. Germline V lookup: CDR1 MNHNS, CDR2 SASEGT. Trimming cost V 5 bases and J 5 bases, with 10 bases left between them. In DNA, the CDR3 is TGTGCCAGCAGTACGACAGAAAACAATGAGCAGTTCTTC. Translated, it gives CASSTTENNEQFF.

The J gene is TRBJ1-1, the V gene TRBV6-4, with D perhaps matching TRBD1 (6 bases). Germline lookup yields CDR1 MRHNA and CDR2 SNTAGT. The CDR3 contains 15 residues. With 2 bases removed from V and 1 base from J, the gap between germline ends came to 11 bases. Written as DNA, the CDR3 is TGTGCCAGCAGTGACACCGCAGGGGCGAACACTGAAGCTTTCTTT. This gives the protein CASSDTAGANTEAFF.

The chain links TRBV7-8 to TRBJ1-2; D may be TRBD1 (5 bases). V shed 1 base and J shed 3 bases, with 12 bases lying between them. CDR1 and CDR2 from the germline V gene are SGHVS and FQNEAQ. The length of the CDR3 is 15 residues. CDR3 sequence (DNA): TGTGCCAGCAGCTTAGATCGGGGGATTTACTATGGCTACACCTTC. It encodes CASSLDRGIYYGYTF.

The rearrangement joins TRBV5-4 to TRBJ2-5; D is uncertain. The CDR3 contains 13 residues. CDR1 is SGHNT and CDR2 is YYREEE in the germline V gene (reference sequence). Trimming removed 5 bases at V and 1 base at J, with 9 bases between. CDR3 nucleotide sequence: TGTGCCAGCAGTAAAACTGGCCAAGAGACCCAGTACTTC. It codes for CASSKTGQETQYF. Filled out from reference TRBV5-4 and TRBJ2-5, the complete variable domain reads ETGVTQSPTHLIKTRGQQVTLRCSSQSGHNTVSWYQQALGQGPQFIFQYYREEENGRGNFPPRFSGLQFPNYSSELNVNALELDDSALYLCASSKTGQETQYFGPGTRLLVL.

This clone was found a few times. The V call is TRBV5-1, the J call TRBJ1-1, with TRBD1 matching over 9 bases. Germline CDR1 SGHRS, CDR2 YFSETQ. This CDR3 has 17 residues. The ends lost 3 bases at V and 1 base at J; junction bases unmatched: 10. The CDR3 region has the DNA TGCGCCAGCAGCTCGGCGGGACAGGGCAGGACGAACACTGAAGCTTTCTTT. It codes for CASSSAGQGRTNTEAFF.

The CDR3 DNA reads as TGCGCCAGCAGCCCAGGGGGGACTGAAGCTTTCTTT. Translation gives CASSPGGTEAFF. V gene TRBV4-3 combines with J gene TRBJ1-1; 7 bases are shared with TRBD1. The V gene's germline CDR1 is LGHNA and CDR2 YSLEER. The J segment lost 5 bases and the V segment lost 4 bases, leaving 1 base of the junction unmatched. The CDR3 covers 12 residues.

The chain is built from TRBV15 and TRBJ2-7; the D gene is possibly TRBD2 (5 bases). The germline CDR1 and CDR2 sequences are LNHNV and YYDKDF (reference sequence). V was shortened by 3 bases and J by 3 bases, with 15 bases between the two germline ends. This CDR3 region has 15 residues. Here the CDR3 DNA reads TGTGCCACCAGCAGTGAGGGCGCACCCCTCTACGAGCAGTACTTC. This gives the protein CATSSEGAPLYEQYF.

CDR3 protein: CASSIARGTEAFF. Written as DNA, the CDR3 is TGTGCCAGTAGTATAGCACGAGGGACTGAAGCTTTCTTT. The chain links TRBV19 to TRBJ1-1; D not resolved. V gave up 1 base and J gave up 5 bases, with 8 bases separating them. The length of the CDR3 is 13 residues. Germline V lookup: CDR1 LNHDA, CDR2 SQIVND (reference sequence).

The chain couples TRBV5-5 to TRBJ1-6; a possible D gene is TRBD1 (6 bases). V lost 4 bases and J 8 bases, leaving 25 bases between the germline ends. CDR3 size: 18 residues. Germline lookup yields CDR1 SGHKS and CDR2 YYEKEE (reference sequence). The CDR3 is CASSVQGGGATRYSPLHF. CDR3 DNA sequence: TGTGCCAGCAGCGTACAAGGTGGGGGGGCAACTCGATATTCACCCCTCCACTTT.

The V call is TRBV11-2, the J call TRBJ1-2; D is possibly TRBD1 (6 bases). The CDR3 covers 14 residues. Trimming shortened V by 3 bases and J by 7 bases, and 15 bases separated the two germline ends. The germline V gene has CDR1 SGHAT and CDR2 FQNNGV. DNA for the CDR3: TGTGCCAGCAGCTTTCTGGGGGGGGCAGCTGGCTACACCTTC. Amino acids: CASSFLGGAAGYTF.

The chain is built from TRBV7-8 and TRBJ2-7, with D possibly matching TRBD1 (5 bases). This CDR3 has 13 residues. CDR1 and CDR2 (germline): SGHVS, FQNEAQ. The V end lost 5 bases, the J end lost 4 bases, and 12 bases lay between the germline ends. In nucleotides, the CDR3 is TGTGCCAGCAGCCTAACGGACATATACGAGCAGTACTTC. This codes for CASSLTDIYEQYF.

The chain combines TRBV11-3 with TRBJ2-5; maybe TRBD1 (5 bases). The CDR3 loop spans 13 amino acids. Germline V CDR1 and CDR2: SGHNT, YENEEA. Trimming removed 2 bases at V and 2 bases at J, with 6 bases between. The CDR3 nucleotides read TGTGCCAGCAGCTTACAGGGACAAGAGACCCAGTACTTC. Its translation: CASSLQGQETQYF.

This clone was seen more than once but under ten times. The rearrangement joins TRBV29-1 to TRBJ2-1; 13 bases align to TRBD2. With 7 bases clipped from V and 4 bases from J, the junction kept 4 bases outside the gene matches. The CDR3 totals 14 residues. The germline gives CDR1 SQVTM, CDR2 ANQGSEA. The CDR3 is CSAPGLAGYNEQFF. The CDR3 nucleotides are TGCAGCGCTCCGGGACTAGCGGGATACAATGAGCAGTTCTTC.

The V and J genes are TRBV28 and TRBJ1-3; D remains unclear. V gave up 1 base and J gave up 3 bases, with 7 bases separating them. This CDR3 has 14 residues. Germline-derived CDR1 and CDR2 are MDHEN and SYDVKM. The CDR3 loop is CASSLSVVGNTIYF. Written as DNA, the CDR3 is TGTGCCAGCAGTTTATCCGTAGTTGGAAACACCATATATTTT.

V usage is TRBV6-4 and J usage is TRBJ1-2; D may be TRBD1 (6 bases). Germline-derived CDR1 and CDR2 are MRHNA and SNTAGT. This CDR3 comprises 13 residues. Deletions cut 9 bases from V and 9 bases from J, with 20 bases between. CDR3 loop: CARRGRGTWCYTF. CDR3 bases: TGTGCCAGAAGGGGGAGGGGGACGTGGTGCTACACCTTC.

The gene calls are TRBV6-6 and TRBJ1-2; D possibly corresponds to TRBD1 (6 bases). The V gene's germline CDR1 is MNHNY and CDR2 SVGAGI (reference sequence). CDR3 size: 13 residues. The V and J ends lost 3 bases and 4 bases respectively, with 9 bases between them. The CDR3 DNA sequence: TGTGCCAGCAGTTATGGACAGTCCTATGGCTACACCTTC. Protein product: CASSYGQSYGYTF.

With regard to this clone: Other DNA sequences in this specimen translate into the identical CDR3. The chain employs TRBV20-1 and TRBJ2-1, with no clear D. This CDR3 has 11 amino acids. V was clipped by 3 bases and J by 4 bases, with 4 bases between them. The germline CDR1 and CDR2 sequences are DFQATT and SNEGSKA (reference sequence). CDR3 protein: CSASPYNEQFF. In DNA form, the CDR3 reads TGCAGTGCTAGCCCTTACAATGAGCAGTTCTTC.

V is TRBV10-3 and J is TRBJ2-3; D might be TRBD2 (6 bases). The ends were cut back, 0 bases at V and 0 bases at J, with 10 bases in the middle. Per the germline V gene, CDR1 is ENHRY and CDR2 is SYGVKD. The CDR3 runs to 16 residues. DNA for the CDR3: TGTGCCATCAGTGAGTCGAAAAGCGGGAGCACAGATACGCAGTATTTT. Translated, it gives CAISESKSGSTDTQYF.

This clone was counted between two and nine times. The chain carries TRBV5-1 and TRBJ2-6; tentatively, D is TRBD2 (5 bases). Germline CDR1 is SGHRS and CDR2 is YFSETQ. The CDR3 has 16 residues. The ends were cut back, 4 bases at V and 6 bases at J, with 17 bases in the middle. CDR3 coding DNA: TGCGCCAGCAGCCTTAGCGCCTCCCTGGAGGCCAACGTCCTGACTTTC. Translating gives CASSLSASLEANVLTF.

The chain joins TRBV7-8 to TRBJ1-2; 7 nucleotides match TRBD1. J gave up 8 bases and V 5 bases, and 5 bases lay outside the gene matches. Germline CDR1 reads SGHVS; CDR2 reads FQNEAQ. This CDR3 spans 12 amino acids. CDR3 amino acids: CASSATGFGYTF. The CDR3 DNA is TGTGCCAGCAGCGCGACAGGGTTCGGCTACACCTTC.

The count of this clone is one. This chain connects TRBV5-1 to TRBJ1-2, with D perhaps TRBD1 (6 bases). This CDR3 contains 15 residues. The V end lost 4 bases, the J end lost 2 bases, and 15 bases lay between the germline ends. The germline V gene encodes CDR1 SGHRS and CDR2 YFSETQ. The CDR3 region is CASSVLTGTNYGYTF. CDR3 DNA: TGCGCCAGCAGCGTGCTAACCGGGACAAACTATGGCTACACCTTC.

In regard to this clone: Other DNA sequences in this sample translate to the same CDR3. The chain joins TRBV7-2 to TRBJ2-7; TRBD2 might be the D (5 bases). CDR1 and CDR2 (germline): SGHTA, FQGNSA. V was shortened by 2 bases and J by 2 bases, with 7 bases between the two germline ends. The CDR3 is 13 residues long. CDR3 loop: CASSLRETYEQYF. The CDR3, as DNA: TGTGCCAGCAGCTTAAGGGAGACCTACGAGCAGTACTTC. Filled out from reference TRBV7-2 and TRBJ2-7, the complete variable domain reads GAGVSQSPSNKVTEKGKDVELRCDPISGHTALYWYRQSLGQGLEFLIYFQGNSAPDKSGLPSDRFSAERTGGSVSTLTIQRTQQEDSAVYLCASSLRETYEQYFGPGTRLTVT.

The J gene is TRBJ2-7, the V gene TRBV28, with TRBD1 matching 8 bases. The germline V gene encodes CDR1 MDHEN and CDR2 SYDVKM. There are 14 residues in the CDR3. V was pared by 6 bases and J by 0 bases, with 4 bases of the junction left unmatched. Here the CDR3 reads CASRGTGRSYEQYF. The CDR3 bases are TGTGCCAGCAGGGGGACAGGCCGCTCCTACGAGCAGTACTTC.

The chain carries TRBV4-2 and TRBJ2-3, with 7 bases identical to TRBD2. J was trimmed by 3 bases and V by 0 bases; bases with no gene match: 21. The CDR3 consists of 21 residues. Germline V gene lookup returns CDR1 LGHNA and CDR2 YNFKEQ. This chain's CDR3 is CASSQDRFRDYRGVGTDTQYF. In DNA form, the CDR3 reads TGTGCCAGCAGCCAAGACCGCTTCCGGGACTATCGGGGCGTGGGGACAGATACGCAGTATTTT.

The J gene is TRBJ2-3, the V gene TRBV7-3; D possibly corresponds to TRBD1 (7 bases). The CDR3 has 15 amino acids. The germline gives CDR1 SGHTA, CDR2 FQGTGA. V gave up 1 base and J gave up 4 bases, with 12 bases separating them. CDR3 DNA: TGTGCCAGCAGCTTAAAGGGCAGGGGGGCAGATACGCAGTATTTT. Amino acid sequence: CASSLKGRGADTQYF.

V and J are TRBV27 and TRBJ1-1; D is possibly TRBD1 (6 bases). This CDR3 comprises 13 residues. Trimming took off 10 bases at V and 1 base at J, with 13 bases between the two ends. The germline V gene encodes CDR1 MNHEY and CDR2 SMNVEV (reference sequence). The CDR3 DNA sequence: TGTGCCACAAGCAGGGGCCGGAACACTGAAGCTTTCTTT. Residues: CATSRGRNTEAFF.